What follows are 20 T cell receptor beta chains derived from one specimen sequenced in a study of breast tumors, draining lymph nodes, adjacent tissues (dated by TCRdb to about 2016). Lymph node samples came from the axillary draining lymph nodes of breast cancer patients. Library generation was performed with multiplex PCR. These reads were obtained on an Illumina HiSeq 2000. TCRdb reprocessed the public reads (quality trimming at Q25 with fastp, clone calling with MiXCR) and kept in-frame beta chains. Entries are consolidated by CDR3 protein sequence, retaining the most common genes and DNA. The sample yields about 140,000 distinct CDR3 sequences; about 30% were counted once. Jointly, the top ten make up approximately 2.3% of the sample. What was sequenced was axillary lymph node tissue. These receptors all come from a female donor with breast cancer. Some clones in this sample may be carry-over from other donors' samples.

A single count supports this clonotype. This is likely a read error, given that the CDR3 carries no conserved phenylalanine or tryptophan at its end. The rearrangement joins TRBV7-9 to TRBJ2-5; D is uncertain. Germline assignment: CDR1 SEHNR and CDR2 FQNEAQ (reference sequence). This CDR3 is 12 amino acids long. CDR3 sequence: CAGSPAVETQYC. DNA of the CDR3: TGTGCCGGCAGCCCCGCCGTGGAGACCCAGTACTGC.

This clonotype was observed many times. A much larger clone is a single base away; this may be a read error. The V gene is TRBV6-5, the J gene TRBJ1-6; weak D call: TRBD1 (5 bases). Germline CDR1 reads MNHEY; CDR2 reads SVGAGI. The length of the CDR3 is 16 residues. V was cut by 5 bases and J by 7 bases, with 18 bases left in between. In DNA, the CDR3 is TGTGCCAGCAGTCACCAGGGAACGATTGGGAATTCACCCCTCCACTTT. Amino acid sequence: CASSHQGTIGNSPLHF.

The V call is TRBV6-5, the J call TRBJ1-1; a possible D gene is TRBD1 (5 bases). Looked up from germline, CDR1 is MNHEY and CDR2 is SVGAGI. V was cut by 5 bases and J by 10 bases, with 17 bases left in between. The CDR3 loop spans 13 amino acids. The CDR3 reads CASSPRHDSGAFF. The CDR3 bases are TGTGCCAGCAGTCCACGACACGACAGCGGAGCTTTCTTT.

This clonotype has a count of ten or more. J is TRBJ2-2 and V is TRBV20-1; D gene unclear. Germline CDR1 and CDR2: DFQATT and SNEGSKA (reference sequence). Trimming left V 7 bases short and J 7 bases short, with 13 bases between. This CDR3 contains 12 residues. The CDR3 region has the DNA TGCAGTGGGAGAAAGGTGGGCGGGGAGCTGTTTTTT. Its translation is CSGRKVGGELFF.

The chain has TRBV9 and TRBJ2-3, with TRBD2 matching 7 bases. The germline V gene has CDR1 SGDLS and CDR2 YYNGEE. After removal of 1 base from V and 6 bases from J, the junction contained 8 bases not matched to a gene. The CDR3 spans 15 residues. Here the CDR3 DNA reads TGTGCCAGCAGCGTAAGTGGCGGGGGAGCGGATACGCAGTATTTT. Translating gives CASSVSGGGADTQYF.

In this sample, this clonotype turned up a few times. A much larger clone differs by one base, so this may be a read error. The rearrangement uses TRBV14 and TRBJ2-5; 9 bases map to TRBD1. The germline CDR1 and CDR2 sequences are SGHDN and FVKESK. The CDR3 spans 17 residues. The V gene end was trimmed by 1 base and the J gene end by 7 bases; junction bases not matched to a gene: 13. CDR3 residues: CASSQGSLQGARATQYF. The CDR3 DNA reads as TGTGCCAGCAGCCAAGGGTCGTTACAGGGGGCGAGAGCGACCCAGTACTTC.

Comment on this clonotype: A read error is possible here, since a much larger clone lies one base away. The genes are TRBV6-1 and TRBJ2-7; 9 bases match TRBD2. The CDR3 is 14 amino acids. Germline CDR1 and CDR2: MNHNS and SASEGT. V gave up 6 bases and J gave up 2 bases; unmatched junction bases: 5. The CDR3 DNA reads TGTGCCAGCAGCCGTAGCGGGGGTACCTACGAGCAGTACTTC. This gives the protein CASSRSGGTYEQYF.

This clonotype was seen ten or more times. The rearrangement joins TRBV18 to TRBJ1-2; TRBD1 agrees at 8 bases. With V trimmed by 3 bases and J by 8 bases, 5 bases remained unmatched. CDR3 size: 13 residues. Germline-derived CDR1 and CDR2 are KGHSH and LQKENI. The DNA for the CDR3 is TGTGCCAGCTCACCGCAGGGGGCCTCGGGCTACACCTTC. Its translation is CASSPQGASGYTF.

The chain links TRBV7-2 to TRBJ1-5; 11 bases map to TRBD1. The germline V gene has CDR1 SGHTA and CDR2 FQGNSA. This CDR3 comprises 16 residues. J lost 6 bases, V lost 5 bases, and 9 bases had no gene match. CDR3 region: CASSPTGTGGGQPQHF. The CDR3 coding sequence is TGTGCCAGCAGCCCAACCGGGACAGGGGGAGGTCAGCCCCAGCATTTT.

As regards this clonotype: Since no conserved phenylalanine or tryptophan closes the CDR3, a read error is the likely cause. The chain recombines TRBV7-9 with TRBJ2-3; TRBD2 matches 8 bases. This CDR3 comprises 17 residues. Germline-derived CDR1 and CDR2 are SEHNR and FQNEAQ (reference sequence). CDR3 coding DNA: TGTGCCAGCAGCTTTGGGGGCGGGGGGTCCCGCACAGATCCGCAGTATTCT. Protein product: CASSFGGGGSRTDPQYS.

This clonotype was picked up many times. This chain joins TRBV10-3 and TRBJ2-7; D tentatively fits TRBD1 or TRBD2 (6 bases each). This CDR3 is 15 amino acids long. CDR1 and CDR2 from the germline V gene are ENHRY and SYGVKD. The V gene lost 4 bases and the J gene lost 2 bases, with 15 bases spanning the gap. CDR3 DNA sequence: TGTGCCATCAGTGCGGGGGACACGCGAACCTACGAGCAGTACTTC. As protein: CAISAGDTRTYEQYF.

On this clonotype: Given a much more abundant clone one base away, this may be a read error. The J gene is TRBJ1-2, the V gene TRBV18; 10 nucleotides line up with TRBD1. The CDR3 loop spans 17 amino acids. Germline V gene data show CDR1 as KGHSH and CDR2 as LQKENI. CDR3 coding DNA: TGTGCCAGCTCACCATCGACAGGGGGCGCGGGTAACTATGGCCACACCTTC. This codes for CASSPSTGGAGNYGHTF.

This clonotype appeared many times. The gene calls are TRBV19 and TRBJ2-5, with 9 bases identical to TRBD2. With V trimmed by 3 bases and J by 1 base, 6 bases remained unmatched. In germline, CDR1 is LNHDA, CDR2 SQIVND (reference sequence). The CDR3 has 16 amino acids. CDR3 sequence: CASSISASGAQETQYF. CDR3 DNA sequence: TGTGCCAGTAGTATTTCGGCTAGCGGGGCCCAAGAGACCCAGTACTTC.

There are many counts of this clonotype. At one end the junction does not follow the germline gene, possibly because of a read error. V is TRBV11-2 and J is TRBJ2-1; possibly TRBD2 for D (7 bases). CDR3 length: 16 residues. Germline V gives CDR1 SGHAT, CDR2 FQNNGV. CDR3 sequence reads: CASSLVAGAYYNEQSF. Written as DNA, the CDR3 is TGTGCCAGCAGCTTAGTTGCGGGGGCCTACTACAATGAGCAGTCCTTC.

The chain employs TRBV5-1 and TRBJ1-3, with D unclear. The V end was cut by 2 bases, the J end by 4 bases, with 7 bases between. The CDR3 sequence is 13 residues long. Germline values: CDR1 SGHRS, CDR2 YFSETQ. The CDR3 DNA reads TGCGCCAGCAGCTTAGATCCGGGAAACACCATATATTTT. Translated, it gives CASSLDPGNTIYF.

This clonotype was counted ten times or more. A much larger clone lies one base from this, so it may be a read error. This sequence joins TRBV7-8 and TRBJ2-5, with 8 bases lining up with TRBD1. Germline CDR1 SGHVS, CDR2 FQNEAQ. V was pared by 7 bases and J by 6 bases, with 22 bases of the junction left unmatched. The CDR3 loop spans 18 amino acids. The CDR3 spells CASKTGGRGLHRQQTQYF. The CDR3 DNA reads as TGTGCCAGCAAAACAGGGGGAAGGGGACTCCATAGACAACAGACCCAGTACTTC. Full variable domain (rest looked up from reference TRBV7-8 and TRBJ2-5): GAGVSQSPRYKVAKRGQDVALRCDPISGHVSLFWYQQALGQGPEFLTYFQNEAQLDKSGLPSDRFFAERPEGSVSTLKIQRTQQEDSAVYLCASKTGGRGLHRQQTQYFGPGTRLLVL.

This clonotype was counted ten times or more. The chain uses TRBV19 and TRBJ1-2, with D unclear. The CDR3 is 15 amino acids. Trimming left V 4 bases short and J 4 bases short, with 16 bases between. The germline V gene has CDR1 LNHDA and CDR2 SQIVND (reference sequence). The CDR3 coding sequence is TGTGCCAGTAGTAGTCCAGTGAGCCCTTTCTATGGCTACACCTTC. Its translation: CASSSPVSPFYGYTF.

This clonotype has a count of ten or more. J is TRBJ1-2 and V is TRBV20-1; tentative D call: TRBD1 (5 bases). The V end was cut by 0 bases, the J end by 7 bases, with 12 bases between. CDR3 size: 13 residues. The germline V gene has CDR1 DFQATT and CDR2 SNEGSKA (reference sequence). The CDR3: CSARDGWGSGYTF. The CDR3, as DNA: TGCAGTGCTAGAGATGGGTGGGGGAGTGGCTACACCTTC.

The chain employs TRBV20-1 and TRBJ2-7; no definite D call. The CDR3 has 13 amino acids. Germline CDR1 and CDR2: DFQATT and SNEGSKA (reference sequence). V was cut by 3 bases and J by 4 bases, with 13 bases left in between. Written as DNA, the CDR3 is TGCAGTGCTAGGGGGTCAGAGCCGTACGAGCAGTACTTC. Translated: CSARGSEPYEQYF.

The CDR3 is CSVPFRVAIFLCANYGYTF. Here the CDR3 DNA reads TGCAGTGTCCCTTTTAGAGTGGCTATATTCTTATGTGCTAACTATGGCTACACCTTC. The chain carries TRBV20-1 and TRBJ1-2; the D is unclear. V lost 7 bases and J 0 bases, leaving 30 bases between the germline ends. Germline V gene sequence: CDR1 DFQATT, CDR2 SNEGSKA (reference sequence). The CDR3 extends over 19 amino acids.